A few counts support the clone carrying this T cell receptor beta chain. Its antigen is undetermined. At sampling all donors were nominally healthy, likely with unrecorded immune exposures. These data originate in a study of cytomegalovirus exposure and HLA in healthy donors. Points from the study as a whole: On later analysis, the bulk of CMV-associated TCR beta chains appeared to be HLA-restricted. In a later analysis, a missense DCLRE1C variant was linked to TCR beta V- and J-gene trimming. As a later analysis showed, several of the most significant clusters appeared to be linked to common viral pathogens.

PCR employed 60 Vbeta and 13 Jbeta primers. TCRdb's table, derived via immunoSEQ multiplex PCR, lists solely in-frame clones and lacks some. Of 100,000 to 150,000 clones listed, around 78% are singletons. V lost 8 bases to trimming and J lost 4 bases; unmatched junction nucleotides: 5. CDR1 and CDR2 from the germline V gene are MNHEY and SMNVEV (reference sequence). The CDR3 extends over 13 amino acids. The chain couples TRBV27 to TRBJ1-2; 9 nucleotides agree with TRBD1. The sequence derives from a woman between 45 and 65 years old in good health and CMV-seronegative. Sample: PBMCs. The CDR3 DNA follows: TGTGCCAGCCTGGGACAGGGAACCTATGGCTACACCTTC. Protein: CASLGQGTYGYTF.